This T cell receptor beta chain was captured in a study of blood T cell repertoires in COVID-19. At the level of the study: Samples taken during acute and convalescent COVID-19 were collected in the United States, Italy and Spain.

Original analysis: Amplifying reference gene primers gave estimates of nucleated cell counts. Assay used: immunoSEQ multiplex PCR; TCRdb lists only in-frame clones, some missing. The D gene and trimming were derived from the DNA, and the V and J assignments and clone size from that table. There are 95,000 to 100,000 clones in the sample; under 85% occur only once, and 24% lies in the top ten. The V and J ends lost 6 bases and 7 bases, in that order; junction bases with no gene match: 6. The CDR3 has 14 residues. Germline V gives CDR1 ENHRY, CDR2 SYGVKD. The specimen sequenced was peripheral blood. This sequence was found in a human donor in a cohort sampled during active COVID-19. V gene TRBV10-3 combines with J gene TRBJ1-6; TRBD1 agrees at 7 bases. CDR3 loop: CAISRDSRNSPLHF. CDR3 DNA sequence: TGTGCCATCAGCCGGGACAGTAGGAATTCACCCCTCCACTTT.